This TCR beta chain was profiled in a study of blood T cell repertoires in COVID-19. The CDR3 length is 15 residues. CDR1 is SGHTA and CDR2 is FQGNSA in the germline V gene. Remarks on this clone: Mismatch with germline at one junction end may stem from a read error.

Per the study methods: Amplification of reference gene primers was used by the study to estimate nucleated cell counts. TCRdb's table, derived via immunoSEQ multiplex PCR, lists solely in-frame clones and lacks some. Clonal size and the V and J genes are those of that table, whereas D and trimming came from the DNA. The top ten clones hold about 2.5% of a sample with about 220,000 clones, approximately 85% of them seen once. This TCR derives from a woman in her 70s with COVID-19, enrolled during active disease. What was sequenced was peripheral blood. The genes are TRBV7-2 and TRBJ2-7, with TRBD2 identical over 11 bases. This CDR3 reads CASSLETSSGGRANF. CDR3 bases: TGTGCCAGCAGCTTAGAAACCTCTAGCGGGGGGCGAGCAAACTTC. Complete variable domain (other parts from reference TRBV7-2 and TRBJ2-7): GAGVSQSPSNKVTEKGKDVELRCDPISGHTALYWYRQSLGQGLEFLIYFQGNSAPDKSGLPSDRFSAERTGGSVSTLTIQRTQQEDSAVYLCASSLETSSGGRANFGPGTRLTVT.